Below are 6 T cell receptor beta chains sequenced from a single sample in a study of tumor and adjacent non-tumor tissue in lung cancer. A modified ARM-PCR protocol with three rounds of nested PCR amplified TCRbeta. Each CDR3 protein is one row after TCRdb ran MiXCR on the multiplex PCR reads. Counted here are just over 200,000 distinct CDR3 sequences, over 55% occurring once; the ten biggest clones make up about 23%. The template was RNA from unsorted bulk tissue. Material for sequencing was lung tumor tissue. The source is a man in his 60s with non-small cell lung cancer.

Of note for this clonotype: A junction end diverges from the germline sequence, so it may reflect a read error. This chain links TRBV11-2 with TRBJ2-7; D not resolved. The CDR3 extends over 16 amino acids. The V gene's germline CDR1 is SGHAT and CDR2 FQNNGV. The CDR3 bases are TGTACCAGCAGCTTAGCAAACGCCTTTACAGCCTACGAGCAGTGCTTC. This translates into CTSSLANAFTAYEQCF. The entire variable domain, with the rest obtained from reference TRBV11-2 and TRBJ2-7, is as follows: EAGVAQSPRYKIIEKRQSVAFWCNPISGHATLYWYQQILGQGPKLLIQFQNNGVVDDSQLPKDRFSAERLKGVDSTLKIQPAKLEDSAVYLCTSSLANAFTAYEQCFGPGTRLTVT.

This clonotype was counted a few times. This chain links TRBV10-1 with TRBJ2-7, with 13 bases identical to TRBD2. With 2 bases clipped from V and 2 bases from J, the junction kept 0 bases outside the gene matches. Germline V gene lookup returns CDR1 WNHNN and CDR2 SYGVQD (reference sequence). The CDR3 consists of 15 residues. The CDR3 coding sequence is TGCGCCAGCAGTGAGACTAGCGGGAGGGCCTACGAGCAGTACTTC. The encoded protein is CASSETSGRAYEQYF.

This clonotype was recorded at least ten times. The chain employs TRBV30 and TRBJ1-3, with D perhaps TRBD1 (6 bases). Trimming pared 2 bases from V and 2 bases from J, leaving 16 bases between. This CDR3 spans 16 amino acids. The germline gives CDR1 GTSNPN, CDR2 SVGIG (reference sequence). The CDR3 DNA is TGTGCCTGGAGTACAGGGAGAATCGCGACTGGAAACACCATATATTTT. The encoded protein is CAWSTGRIATGNTIYF. The complete variable domain, with remaining parts taken from reference TRBV30 and TRBJ1-3, reads SQTIHQWPATLVQPVGSPLSLECTVEGTSNPNLYWYRQAAGRGLQLLFYSVGIGQISSEVPQNLSASRPQDRQFILSSKKLLLSDSGFYLCAWSTGRIATGNTIYFGEGSWLTVV.

Worth noting for this clonotype: This may stem from a read error, because a much larger clone lies one nucleotide away. J is TRBJ2-4 and V is TRBV7-2; tentatively, D is TRBD1 (6 bases). This CDR3 region has 15 residues. Looked up from germline, CDR1 is SGHTA and CDR2 is FQGNSA. The CDR3 reads CANSSHTGAKNIQYF. DNA of the CDR3: TGTGCCAACAGCAGCCATACAGGGGCCAAAAACATTCAGTACTTC.

About this clonotype: At one boundary the junction diverges from the germline segment, which might be a read error. The V gene is TRBV12-3 or TRBV12-4, the J gene TRBJ2-1, with 9 bases that match TRBD2. The CDR3 spans 16 residues. Here the CDR3 DNA reads TGTGCCAGCAGGTCCTTAGCGGGAGAACACTACAATAAGCAGTTCTTC. Protein sequence: CASRSLAGEHYNKQFF.

The V and J genes are TRBV12-3 or TRBV12-4 and TRBJ2-7; TRBD2 aligns across 8 bases. Unmatched junction bases numbered 4, after V lost 6 bases and J lost 6 bases. The CDR3 sequence is 12 residues long. In DNA, the CDR3 is TGTGCCAGCAGATTAACTAGCGGCGAGCAGTACTTC. Protein sequence: CASRLTSGEQYF.